The clone carrying this T cell receptor beta chain has a count of ten or more. Antigen: not known. The data derive from a study of response to subunit inactivated influenza vaccine. Notes on the study in general: There was a suggestion from the authors that each seasonal influenza vaccination recruits few new T cells.

The CDR3 sequence is 17 residues long. The V and J ends lost 5 bases and 6 bases, in that order; junction bases with no gene match: 13. Germline V CDR1 and CDR2: SGHRS, YFSETQ. TCRdb recomputed calls from the RT-PCR reads with MiXCR, one row per CDR3 protein. The profile shows 560,000 or so distinct CDR3 sequences, less than 8% of them singletons. The sample consisted of PBMCs from blood, taken 23 to 25 months after vaccination. The chain carries TRBV5-1 and TRBJ2-1; TRBD2 agrees at 11 bases. The clonotype comes from a man aged 45-69 years who received an inactivated influenza vaccine. The CDR3 sequence: CASRDRLAGLLLNEQFF. The CDR3, as DNA: TGCGCCAGCAGGGATAGACTAGCGGGATTACTACTCAATGAGCAGTTCTTC.